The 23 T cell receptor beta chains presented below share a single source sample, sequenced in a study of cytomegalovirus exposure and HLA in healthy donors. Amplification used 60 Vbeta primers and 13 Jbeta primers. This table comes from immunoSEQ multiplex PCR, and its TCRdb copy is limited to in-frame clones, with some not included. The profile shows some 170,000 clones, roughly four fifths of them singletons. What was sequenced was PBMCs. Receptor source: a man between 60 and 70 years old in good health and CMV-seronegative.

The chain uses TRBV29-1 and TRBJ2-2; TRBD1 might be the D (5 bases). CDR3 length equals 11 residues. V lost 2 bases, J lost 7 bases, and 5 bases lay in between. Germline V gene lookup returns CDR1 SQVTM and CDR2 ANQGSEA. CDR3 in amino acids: CSVERGGELFF. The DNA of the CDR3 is TGCAGCGTTGAAAGGGGCGGGGAGCTGTTTTTT.

CDR3 in DNA: TGTGCCAGCAGCTTGACAAATGAGGAAAAACTGTTTTTT. Residues: CASSLTNEEKLFF. The J gene is TRBJ1-4, the V gene TRBV7-2; D unclear. V lost 3 bases, J lost 8 bases, and 10 bases lay in between. This CDR3 has 13 residues. Germline CDR1 SGHTA, CDR2 FQGNSA.

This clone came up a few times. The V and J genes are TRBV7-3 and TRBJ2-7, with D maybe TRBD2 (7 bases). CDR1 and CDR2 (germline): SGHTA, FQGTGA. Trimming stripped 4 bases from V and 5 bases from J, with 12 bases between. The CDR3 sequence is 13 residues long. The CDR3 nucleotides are TGTGCCAGCAGCTACAAGGGGGGGGACGAGCAGTACTTC. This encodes CASSYKGGDEQYF.

CDR3 sequence reads: CASSDGVGGRAETQYF. CDR3 nucleotides: TGTGCCAGCAGCGACGGGGTCGGCGGGAGGGCGGAGACCCAGTACTTC. The rearrangement links TRBV9 to TRBJ2-5; 9 nucleotides agree with TRBD2. The length of the CDR3 is 16 residues. J lost 5 bases, V lost 3 bases, and 11 bases had no gene match. Germline V gives CDR1 SGDLS, CDR2 YYNGEE.

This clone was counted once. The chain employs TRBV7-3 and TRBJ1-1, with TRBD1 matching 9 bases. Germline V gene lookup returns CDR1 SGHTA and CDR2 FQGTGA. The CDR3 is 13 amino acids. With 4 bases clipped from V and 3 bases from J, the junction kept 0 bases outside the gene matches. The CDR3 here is CASSYRGHTEAFF. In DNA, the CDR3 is TGTGCCAGCAGCTACAGGGGGCACACTGAAGCTTTCTTT.

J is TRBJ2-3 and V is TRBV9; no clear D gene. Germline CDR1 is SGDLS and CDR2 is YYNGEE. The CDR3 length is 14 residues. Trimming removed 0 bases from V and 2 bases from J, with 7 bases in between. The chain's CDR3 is CASSVEMATDTQYF. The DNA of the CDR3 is TGTGCCAGCAGCGTAGAAATGGCCACAGATACGCAGTATTTT.

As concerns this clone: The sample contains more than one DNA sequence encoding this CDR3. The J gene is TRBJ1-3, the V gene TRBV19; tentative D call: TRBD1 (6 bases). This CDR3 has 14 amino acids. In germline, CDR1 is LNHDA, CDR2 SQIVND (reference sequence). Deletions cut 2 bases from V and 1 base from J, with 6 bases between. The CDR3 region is CASSITGSGNTIYF. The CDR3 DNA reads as TGTGCCAGTAGTATAACAGGGTCTGGAAACACCATATATTTT.

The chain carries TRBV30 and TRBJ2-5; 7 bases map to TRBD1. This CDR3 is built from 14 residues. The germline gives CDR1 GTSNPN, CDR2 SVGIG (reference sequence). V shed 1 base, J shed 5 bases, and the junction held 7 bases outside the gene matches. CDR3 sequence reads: CAWSGAGGFETQYF. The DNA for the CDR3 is TGTGCCTGGAGTGGGGCAGGGGGATTTGAGACCCAGTACTTC. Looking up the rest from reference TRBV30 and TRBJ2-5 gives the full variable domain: SQTIHQWPATLVQPVGSPLSLECTVEGTSNPNLYWYRQAAGRGLQLLFYSVGIGQISSEVPQNLSASRPQDRQFILSSKKLLLSDSGFYLCAWSGAGGFETQYFGPGTRLLVL.

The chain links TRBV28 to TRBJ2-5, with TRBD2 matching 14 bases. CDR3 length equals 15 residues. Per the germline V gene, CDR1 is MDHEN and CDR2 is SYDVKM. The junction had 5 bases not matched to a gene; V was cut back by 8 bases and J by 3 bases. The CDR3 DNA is TGTGCCAGCGGCTTGGGACTAGCGGGGGAAGAGACCCAGTACTTC. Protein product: CASGLGLAGEETQYF.

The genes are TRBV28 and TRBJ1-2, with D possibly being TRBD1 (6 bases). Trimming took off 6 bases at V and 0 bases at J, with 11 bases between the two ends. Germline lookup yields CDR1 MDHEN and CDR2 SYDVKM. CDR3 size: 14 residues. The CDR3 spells CASRMTGTNYGYTF. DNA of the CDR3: TGTGCCAGCAGGATGACAGGCACTAACTATGGCTACACCTTC.

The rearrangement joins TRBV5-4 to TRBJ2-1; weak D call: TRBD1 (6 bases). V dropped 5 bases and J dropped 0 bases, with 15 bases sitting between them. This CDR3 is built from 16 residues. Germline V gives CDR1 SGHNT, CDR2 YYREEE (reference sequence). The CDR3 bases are TGTGCCAGCAGTCCGGACAGACCCAGCTCCTACAATGAGCAGTTCTTC. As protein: CASSPDRPSSYNEQFF. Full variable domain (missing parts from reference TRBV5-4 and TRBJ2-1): ETGVTQSPTHLIKTRGQQVTLRCSSQSGHNTVSWYQQALGQGPQFIFQYYREEENGRGNFPPRFSGLQFPNYSSELNVNALELDDSALYLCASSPDRPSSYNEQFFGPGTRLTVL.

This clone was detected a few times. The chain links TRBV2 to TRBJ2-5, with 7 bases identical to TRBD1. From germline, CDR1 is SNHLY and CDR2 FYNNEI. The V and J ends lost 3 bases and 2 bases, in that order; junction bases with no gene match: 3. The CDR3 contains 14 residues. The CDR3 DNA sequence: TGTGCCAGCAGTGATGTCAGGGGGCAAGAGACCCAGTACTTC. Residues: CASSDVRGQETQYF.

The CDR3: CASSYPPSDYTIYF. As DNA, the CDR3 is TGTGCCAGCAGCTATCCTCCCAGCGACTACACCATATATTTT. V gene TRBV5-6 combines with J gene TRBJ1-3, with D unresolved. The V end was cut by 3 bases, the J end by 8 bases, with 15 bases between. The CDR3 loop spans 14 amino acids. The germline CDR1 and CDR2 sequences are SGHDT and YYEEEE.

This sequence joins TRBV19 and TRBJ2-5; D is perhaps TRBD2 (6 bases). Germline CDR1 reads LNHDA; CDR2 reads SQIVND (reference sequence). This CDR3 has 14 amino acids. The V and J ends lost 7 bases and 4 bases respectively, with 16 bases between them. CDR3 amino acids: CASTTGTGRETQYF. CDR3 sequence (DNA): TGTGCCAGTACCACCGGGACTGGGAGAGAGACCCAGTACTTC.

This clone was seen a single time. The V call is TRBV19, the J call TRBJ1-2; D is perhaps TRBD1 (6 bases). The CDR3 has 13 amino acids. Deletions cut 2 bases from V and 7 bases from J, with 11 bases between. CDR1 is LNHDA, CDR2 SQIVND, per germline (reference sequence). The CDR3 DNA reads TGTGCCAGTAGTATACAGGGGCTATCTGGCTACACCTTC. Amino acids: CASSIQGLSGYTF.

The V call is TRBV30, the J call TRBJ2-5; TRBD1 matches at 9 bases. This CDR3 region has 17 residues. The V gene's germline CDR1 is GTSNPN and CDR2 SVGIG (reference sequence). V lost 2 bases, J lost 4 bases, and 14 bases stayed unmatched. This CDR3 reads CAWSRNLYRGLGETQYF. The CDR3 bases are TGTGCCTGGAGTCGAAACCTTTACAGGGGGCTGGGAGAGACCCAGTACTTC. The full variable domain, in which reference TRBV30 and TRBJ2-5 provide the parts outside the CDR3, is SQTIHQWPATLVQPVGSPLSLECTVEGTSNPNLYWYRQAAGRGLQLLFYSVGIGQISSEVPQNLSASRPQDRQFILSSKKLLLSDSGFYLCAWSRNLYRGLGETQYFGPGTRLLVL.

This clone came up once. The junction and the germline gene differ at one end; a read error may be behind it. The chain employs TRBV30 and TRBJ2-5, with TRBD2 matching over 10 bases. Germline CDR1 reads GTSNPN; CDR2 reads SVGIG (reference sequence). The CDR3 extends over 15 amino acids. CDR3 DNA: TGTACCTGGAGTGTAAGCGGGGGGGCCGGGGAGACCCAGTACTTC. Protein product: CTWSVSGGAGETQYF.

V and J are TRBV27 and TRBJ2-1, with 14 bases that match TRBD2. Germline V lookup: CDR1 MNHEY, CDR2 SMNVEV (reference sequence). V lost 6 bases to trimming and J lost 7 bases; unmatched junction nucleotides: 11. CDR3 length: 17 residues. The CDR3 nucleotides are TGTGCCAGCAGAAGACTAGCGGGGGGGTCGTTCCAGAATGAGCAGTTCTTC. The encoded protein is CASRRLAGGSFQNEQFF.

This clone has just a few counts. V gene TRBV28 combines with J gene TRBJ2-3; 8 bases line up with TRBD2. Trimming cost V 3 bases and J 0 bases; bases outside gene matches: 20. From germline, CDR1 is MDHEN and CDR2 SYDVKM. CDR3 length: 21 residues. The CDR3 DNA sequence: TGTGCCAGCAGTTTCCGTGGGGGGCGGGGGGCCACTTTCGCTAGCACAGATACGCAGTATTTT. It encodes CASSFRGGRGATFASTDTQYF.

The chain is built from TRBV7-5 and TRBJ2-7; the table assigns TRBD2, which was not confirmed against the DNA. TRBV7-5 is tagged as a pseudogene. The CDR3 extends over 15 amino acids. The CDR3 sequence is CVRSLRLAWFYEQYF. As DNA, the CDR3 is TGTGTCAGAAGCCTCCGTTTAGCGTGGTTCTACGAGCAGTACTTC.

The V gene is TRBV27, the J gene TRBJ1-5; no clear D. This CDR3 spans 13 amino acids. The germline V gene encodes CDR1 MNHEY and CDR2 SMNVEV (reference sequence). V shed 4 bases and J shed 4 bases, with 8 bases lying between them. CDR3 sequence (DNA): TGTGCCAGCAGTTCGAGTAATAATCAGCCCCAGCATTTT. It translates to CASSSSNNQPQHF.

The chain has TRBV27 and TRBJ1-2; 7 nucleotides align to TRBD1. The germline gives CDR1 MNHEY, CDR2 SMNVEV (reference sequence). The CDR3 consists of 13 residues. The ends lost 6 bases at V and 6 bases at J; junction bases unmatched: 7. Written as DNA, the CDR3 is TGTGCCAGCAGGCCAGGGGGTCAGGATGGCTACACCTTC. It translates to CASRPGGQDGYTF.

The CDR3 nucleotides read TGTGCCAGCAGTTCGACAGTCCTACAAGAGACCCAGTACTTC. It translates to CASSSTVLQETQYF. V usage is TRBV28 and J usage is TRBJ2-5, with D perhaps matching TRBD1 (5 bases). V shed 4 bases and J shed 2 bases, with 11 bases lying between them. CDR3 length: 14 amino acids. Germline CDR1 MDHEN, CDR2 SYDVKM.